One sample yielded the 6 T cell receptor beta chains listed below, sequenced in a study of blood T cell repertoires in COVID-19. Produced via immunoSEQ multiplex PCR; TCRdb's table is partial and in-frame only. Of 160,000 or so clones in the sample, 75% to 90% were seen once. The material sequenced was peripheral blood. The receptors come from a man aged 55 to 70 with acute or convalescent COVID-19.

Comment on this clone: The sample carries other DNA sequences with the same CDR3. The chain has TRBV19 and TRBJ2-2; 14 bases align to TRBD2. Germline CDR1 and CDR2: LNHDA and SQIVND (reference sequence). The V gene end was trimmed by 5 bases and the J gene end by 6 bases; junction bases not matched to a gene: 5. The CDR3 length is 16 residues. The CDR3 nucleotides are TGTGCCAGTAGTTTTCGGACTAGCGGGGGGCCCGGGGAGCTGTTTTTT. This gives the protein CASSFRTSGGPGELFF.

This chain connects TRBV29-1 to TRBJ1-3; 7 bases are a match to TRBD1. The germline CDR1 and CDR2 sequences are SQVTM and ANQGSEA. This CDR3 has 15 residues. The V gene end was trimmed by 4 bases and the J gene end by 0 bases; junction bases not matched to a gene: 6. CDR3 region: CSVGDSYYSGNTIYF. The CDR3 DNA sequence: TGCAGCGTTGGGGACAGTTACTACTCTGGAAACACCATATATTTT.

The gene calls are TRBV7-2 and TRBJ2-1; 9 nucleotides match TRBD2. The length of the CDR3 is 17 residues. Trimming cost V 5 bases and J 0 bases; bases outside gene matches: 8. Germline CDR1 is SGHTA and CDR2 is FQGNSA. The CDR3 nucleotides are TGTGCCAGCAGCAAGCTAGCGGGGTCGAGCTCCTACAATGAGCAGTTCTTC. This encodes CASSKLAGSSSYNEQFF.

The J gene is TRBJ2-5, the V gene TRBV6-1; a weak D match, TRBD2 (5 bases). CDR1 and CDR2 (germline): MNHNS, SASEGT. V gave up 1 base and J gave up 0 bases, with 9 bases separating them. The CDR3 sequence is 15 residues long. CDR3 protein: CASSEVRTYQETQYF. CDR3 nucleotides: TGTGCCAGCAGTGAAGTTCGGACTTACCAAGAGACCCAGTACTTC.

V and J are TRBV7-9 and TRBJ1-4; the match to TRBD1 covers 7 bases. This CDR3 contains 15 residues. V shed 6 bases, J shed 1 base, and the junction held 5 bases outside the gene matches. The germline CDR1 and CDR2 sequences are SEHNR and FQNEAQ (reference sequence). The CDR3 region has the DNA TGTGCCAGCAGGCCTCACAGGGGAACTAATGAAAAACTGTTTTTT. Protein: CASRPHRGTNEKLFF.

The chain has TRBV27 and TRBJ2-5, with a weak D call TRBD1 (6 bases). CDR1 MNHEY and CDR2 SMNVEV come from the germline V gene (reference sequence). CDR3 length: 13 residues. Deletions cut 6 bases from V and 4 bases from J, with 12 bases between. The CDR3 coding sequence is TGTGCCAGCAGGGAACAGGGTAGAGAGACCCAGTACTTC. Protein: CASREQGRETQYF.